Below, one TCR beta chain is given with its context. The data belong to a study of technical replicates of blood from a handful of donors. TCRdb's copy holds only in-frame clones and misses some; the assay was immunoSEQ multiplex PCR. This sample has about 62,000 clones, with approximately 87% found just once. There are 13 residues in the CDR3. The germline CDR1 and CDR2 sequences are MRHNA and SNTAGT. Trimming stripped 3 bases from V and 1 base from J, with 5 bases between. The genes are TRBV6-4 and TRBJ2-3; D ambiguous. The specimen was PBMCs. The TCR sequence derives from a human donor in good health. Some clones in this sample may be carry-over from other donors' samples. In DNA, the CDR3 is TGTGCCAGCAGTGAGACTGGCACAGATACGCAGTATTTT. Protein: CASSETGTDTQYF.